This T cell receptor (beta chain) was sequenced for a study of blood T cell repertoires in COVID-19. Study summary: T cells, B-cell-depleted T cells, or PBMCs supplied cDNA or gDNA.

Source study methods: Using reference gene primer amplification, nucleated cell counts were estimated. Clones were sequenced by immunoSEQ multiplex PCR, and TCRdb holds only the in-frame ones, with some missing. V, J and clone size are those of that table, while D and trimming were read from the DNA. The table includes about 320,000 clones, over 85% detected once. The CDR3 has 14 residues. CDR1 and CDR2 from the germline V gene are SGHRS and YFSETQ. The V end lost 0 bases, the J end lost 1 base, and 7 bases lay between the germline ends. The chain has TRBV5-1 and TRBJ2-5, with D possibly matching TRBD1 (5 bases). The TCR was taken from a woman aged 30 to 39 with COVID-19, enrolled during active disease. Source material: peripheral blood. Here the CDR3 reads CASSLARGQETQYF. The CDR3, as DNA: TGCGCCAGCAGCTTGGCTAGGGGCCAAGAGACCCAGTACTTC.